This T cell receptor beta chain was obtained from a study of T cell changes during pregnancy in multiple sclerosis. The junction had 4 bases not matched to a gene; V was cut back by 5 bases and J by 7 bases. Germline V gives CDR1 SNHLY, CDR2 FYNNEI. This CDR3 region has 14 residues. Sequenced by immunoSEQ multiplex PCR; TCRdb stores in-frame clones only, minus some. The table has roughly 32,000 clones, 91% seen once. The sample consisted of CD8+ T cells from peripheral blood mononuclear cells, taken in the second trimester of pregnancy. The sequence derives from a female donor in good health, enrolled as a control in a pregnancy study. The rearrangement joins TRBV2 to TRBJ2-2; 10 positions match TRBD1. The CDR3 loop reads CASSSGQGLGELFF. The CDR3 DNA is TGTGCCAGCAGTTCGGGACAGGGGCTCGGGGAGCTGTTTTTT.